This T cell receptor beta chain originates from a study of spatial heterogeneity in lung cancer. Study summary: Within tumor regions, the number of TCR transcripts tracked closely with a T cell module score obtained from matched bulk RNA-seq. Study results and caveats: Tracking of tumor mutation counts was seen in expanded intratumoral alpha and beta TCR counts.

TCRdb recomputed calls from the 5' RACE reads with MiXCR, one row per CDR3 protein. This table has about 3,300 distinct CDR3 sequences, over 9.5% appearing once. The time point was: sample taken at primary tumor resection. Donors were roughly 70 untreated early-stage non-small cell lung cancer patients. The input material, whole RNA from tumor, nontumor lung or frozen PBMC, was sequenced unsorted. This clonotype ranks as medium-sized. No antigen is known for it. Germline loops: CDR1 LGHDT, CDR2 YNNKEL (reference sequence). The CDR3 loop spans 15 amino acids. The V gene lost 5 bases and the J gene lost 10 bases, with 21 bases spanning the gap.

The material was lung tumor tissue, obtained at surgery. This sequence originates from a male donor with early-stage non-small cell lung cancer. J is TRBJ2-1 and V is TRBV3-1; D might be TRBD2 (6 bases). CDR3 nucleotides: TGTGCCAGCAGCACCTGGGGGGACCAGCGCAGGGAGCAGTTCTTC. Protein: CASSTWGDQRREQFF.